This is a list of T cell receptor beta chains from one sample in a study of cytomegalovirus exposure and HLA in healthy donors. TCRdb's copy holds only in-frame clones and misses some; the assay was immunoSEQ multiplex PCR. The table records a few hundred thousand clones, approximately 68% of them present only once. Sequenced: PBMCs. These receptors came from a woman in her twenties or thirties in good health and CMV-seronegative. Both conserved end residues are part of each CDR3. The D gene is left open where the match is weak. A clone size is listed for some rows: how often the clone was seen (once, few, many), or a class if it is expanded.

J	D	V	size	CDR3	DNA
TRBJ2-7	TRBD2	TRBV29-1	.	CSVEETSGRSGEQYF	TGCAGCGTTGAAGAGACTAGCGGGAGGTCAGGGGAGCAGTACTTC
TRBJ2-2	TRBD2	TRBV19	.	CASTGLAGFRSGWELFF	TGTGCCAGCACGGGACTAGCGGGGTTCAGATCCGGCTGGGAGCTGTTTTTT
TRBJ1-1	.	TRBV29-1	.	CSVDDRRYTEAFF	TGCAGCGTTGACGACAGGAGATACACTGAAGCTTTCTTT
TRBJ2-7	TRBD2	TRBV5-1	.	CASSSGLAGGNEQYF	TGCGCCAGCAGCTCCGGACTAGCGGGAGGGAACGAGCAGTACTTC
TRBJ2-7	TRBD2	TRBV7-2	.	CASTWTSGYEQYF	TGTGCCAGCACCTGGACTAGCGGTTACGAGCAGTACTTC
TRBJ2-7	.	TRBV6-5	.	CASSRTGSRNEQYF	TGTGCCAGCAGTAGAACAGGGAGTCGAAACGAGCAGTACTTC
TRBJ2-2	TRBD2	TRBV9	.	CASSSGLAVPTGELFF	TGTGCCAGCAGCTCGGGACTAGCGGTTCCCACCGGGGAGCTGTTTTTT
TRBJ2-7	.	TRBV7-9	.	CASSLAAGWGEQYF	TGTGCCAGCAGCTTAGCGGCAGGGTGGGGCGAGCAGTACTTC
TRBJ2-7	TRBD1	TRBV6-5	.	CASSPSGQESYEQYF	TGTGCCAGCAGTCCTTCGGGACAGGAGTCCTACGAGCAGTACTTC
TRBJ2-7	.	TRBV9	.	CASSVAQSYEQYF	TGTGCCAGCAGCGTAGCACAGTCCTACGAGCAGTACTTC
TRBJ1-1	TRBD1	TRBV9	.	CASSVGAGGMNTEAFF	TGTGCCAGCAGCGTAGGGGCAGGGGGAATGAACACTGAAGCTTTCTTT
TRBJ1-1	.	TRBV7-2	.	CASSPFRSTEAFF	TGTGCCAGCAGCCCGTTCCGGAGCACTGAAGCTTTCTTT
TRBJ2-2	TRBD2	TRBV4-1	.	CASSPLLAGGPGTGELFF	TGCGCCAGCAGCCCCCTTCTAGCGGGAGGGCCTGGCACCGGGGAGCTGTTTTTT
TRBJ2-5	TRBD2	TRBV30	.	CAWNSGGARGETQYF	TGTGCCTGGAACAGCGGGGGGGCCCGAGGGGAGACCCAGTACTTC
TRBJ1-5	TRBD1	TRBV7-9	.	CASSSGTGNQPQHF	TGTGCCAGCAGCTCCGGGACAGGTAATCAGCCCCAGCATTTT
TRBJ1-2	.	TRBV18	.	CASSPENYGYTF	TGTGCCAGCTCGCCAGAGAACTATGGCTACACCTTC
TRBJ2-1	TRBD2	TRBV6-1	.	CASSEGLADYNEQFF	TGTGCCAGCAGTGAAGGACTAGCGGACTACAATGAGCAGTTCTTC
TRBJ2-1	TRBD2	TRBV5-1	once	CASSLSGAAYNEQFF	TGCGCCAGCAGCTTGAGCGGGGCGGCCTACAATGAGCAGTTCTTC
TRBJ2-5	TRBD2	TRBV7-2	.	CASSLVAGGGETQYF	TGTGCCAGCAGCTTAGTAGCGGGGGGCGGGGAGACCCAGTACTTC
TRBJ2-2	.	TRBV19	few	CASRPGRGGTGELFF	TGTGCCAGTAGGCCGGGTCGGGGAGGTACCGGGGAGCTGTTTTTT
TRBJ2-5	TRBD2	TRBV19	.	CASRGTSGAKTQYF	TGTGCCAGTAGGGGGACTAGCGGGGCCAAGACCCAGTACTTC
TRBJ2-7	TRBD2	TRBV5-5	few	CASSRGLAGDEQYF	TGTGCCAGCAGCCGGGGACTAGCGGGAGACGAGCAGTACTTC
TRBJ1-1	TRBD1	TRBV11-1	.	CASSDRDRGRWTEAFF	TGTGCCAGCAGCGACCGGGACAGGGGGCGTTGGACTGAAGCTTTCTTT
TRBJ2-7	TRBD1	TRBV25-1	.	CASREDRGSTYEQYF	TGTGCCAGCAGGGAGGACAGGGGGTCTACCTACGAGCAGTACTTC
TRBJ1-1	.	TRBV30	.	CAWRRLMNTEAFF	TGTGCCTGGCGTAGATTAATGAACACTGAAGCTTTCTTT
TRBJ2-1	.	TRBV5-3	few	CARSLGQANEQFF	TGTGCCAGAAGCTTGGGGCAGGCGAATGAGCAGTTCTTC
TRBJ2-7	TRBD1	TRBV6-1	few	CASSRRDSAAYEQYF	TGTGCCAGCAGTCGCCGGGACAGCGCAGCCTACGAGCAGTACTTC
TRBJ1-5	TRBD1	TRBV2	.	CASRTGVHQPQHF	TGTGCCAGCCGGACAGGGGTACATCAGCCCCAGCATTTT
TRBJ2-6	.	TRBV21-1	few	CASGQGGANVLTF	TGTGCCAGCGGACAGGGGGGGGCCAACGTCCTGACTTTC
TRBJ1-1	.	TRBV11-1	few	CASSLTGGTEAFF	TGTGCCAGCAGCCTTACGGGGGGCACTGAAGCTTTCTTT
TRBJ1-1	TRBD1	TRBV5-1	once	CASSYRGIGTEAFF	TGCGCCAGCAGCTACAGGGGAATAGGGACTGAAGCTTTCTTT
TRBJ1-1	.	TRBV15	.	CATSRDGGPEAFF	TGTGCCACCAGCAGAGATGGAGGGCCTGAAGCTTTCTTT
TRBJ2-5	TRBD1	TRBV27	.	CASSYSGTGVGVRTQYF	TGTGCCAGCAGTTACTCCGGGACAGGGGTGGGGGTAAGGACCCAGTACTTC
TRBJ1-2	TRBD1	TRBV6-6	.	CASSYSRDRDPNGYTF	TGTGCCAGCAGTTACTCTCGGGACAGGGACCCCAATGGCTACACCTTC
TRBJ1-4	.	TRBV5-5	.	CASSLEGATNEKLFF	TGTGCCAGCAGCTTGGAAGGGGCTACTAATGAAAAACTGTTTTTT
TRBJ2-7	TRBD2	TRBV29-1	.	CSVGGIAGAEQYF	TGCAGCGTTGGTGGGATAGCGGGAGCCGAGCAGTACTTC
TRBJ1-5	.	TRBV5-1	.	CASSPYGRPNQPQHF	TGCGCCAGCAGCCCGTATGGGAGGCCTAATCAGCCCCAGCATTTT
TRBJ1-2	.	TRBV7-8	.	CASSLAGVGRGYTF	TGTGCCAGCAGCTTAGCCGGGGTGGGCCGTGGCTACACCTTC
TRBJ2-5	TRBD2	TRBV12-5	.	CASGLEMWRAASGSKESETQYF	TGTGCTAGTGGTTTGGAAATGTGGAGGGCCGCTAGCGGGAGCAAGGAGTCAGAGACCCAGTACTTC
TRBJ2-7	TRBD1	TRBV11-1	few	CASSLNSGQGAGEQYF	TGTGCCAGCAGCTTAAACTCGGGCCAGGGGGCGGGAGAGCAGTACTTC
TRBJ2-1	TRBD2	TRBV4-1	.	CASSQRAGTSGFYNEQFF	TGCGCCAGCAGCCAAAGGGCGGGGACTAGCGGATTCTACAATGAGCAGTTCTTC
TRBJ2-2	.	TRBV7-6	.	CASSSRLPNTGELFF	TGTGCCAGCAGCTCCAGATTACCGAACACCGGGGAGCTGTTTTTT
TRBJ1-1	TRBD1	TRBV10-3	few	CAISGHRDSNTEAFF	TGTGCCATCAGTGGTCACCGGGACAGTAACACTGAAGCTTTCTTT
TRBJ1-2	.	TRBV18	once	CASSRDRNNYGYTF	TGTGCCAGCTCACGAGACAGAAATAACTATGGCTACACCTTC
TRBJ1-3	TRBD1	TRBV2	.	CASSADRPTGNTIYF	TGTGCCAGCAGCGCGGACAGGCCTACTGGAAACACCATATATTTT
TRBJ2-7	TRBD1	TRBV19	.	CASSIAKGAEYEQYF	TGTGCCAGTAGTATTGCCAAGGGGGCGGAGTACGAGCAGTACTTC
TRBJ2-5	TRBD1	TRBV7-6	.	CASSLLVGTGTYQETQYF	TGTGCCAGCAGCCTCCTCGTCGGGACAGGGACGTACCAAGAGACCCAGTACTTC
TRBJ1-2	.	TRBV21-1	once	CASRSGDYGYTF	TGTGCCAGCCGGTCCGGGGACTATGGCTACACCTTC
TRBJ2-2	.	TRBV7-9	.	CASSANLNTGELFF	TGTGCCAGCAGCGCCAACTTGAACACCGGGGAGCTGTTTTTT
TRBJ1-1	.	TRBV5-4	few	CASSLRSQGMGTEAFF	TGTGCCAGCAGCTTGAGGTCCCAGGGTATGGGCACTGAAGCTTTCTTT
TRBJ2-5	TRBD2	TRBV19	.	CASSGTGLAEETQYF	TGTGCCAGTAGTGGGACGGGACTAGCGGAAGAGACCCAGTACTTC
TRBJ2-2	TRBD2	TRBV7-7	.	CASSLFGTGGAAGELFF	TGTGCTAGCAGCTTATTCGGCACGGGGGGTGCGGCCGGGGAGCTGTTTTTT
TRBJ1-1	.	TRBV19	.	CASSSQTQLSGAFF	TGTGCCAGTAGTTCCCAGACACAACTTTCCGGAGCTTTCTTT